This T cell receptor (beta chain) was identified in a study of blood T cell repertoires in COVID-19. TCRdb's table, derived via immunoSEQ multiplex PCR, lists solely in-frame clones and lacks some. The table includes around 300,000 clones, about nine tenths detected once. This clone appeared once. V lost 5 bases and J lost 4, with 17 bases in between. Germline CDR1 MDHEN, CDR2 SYDVKM. The CDR3 has 15 amino acids. The chain carries TRBV28 and TRBJ1-2, with D uncertain. Sequencing was done on a sample of PBMCs or T cells enriched from blood (not recorded which). This receptor was taken from a woman aged 55 to 70 who had recovered from COVID-19. The chain's CDR3 is CASSPQQALSYGYTF. The CDR3 bases are TGTGCCAGCAGTCCCCAGCAGGCGCTCTCCTATGGCTACACCTTC.